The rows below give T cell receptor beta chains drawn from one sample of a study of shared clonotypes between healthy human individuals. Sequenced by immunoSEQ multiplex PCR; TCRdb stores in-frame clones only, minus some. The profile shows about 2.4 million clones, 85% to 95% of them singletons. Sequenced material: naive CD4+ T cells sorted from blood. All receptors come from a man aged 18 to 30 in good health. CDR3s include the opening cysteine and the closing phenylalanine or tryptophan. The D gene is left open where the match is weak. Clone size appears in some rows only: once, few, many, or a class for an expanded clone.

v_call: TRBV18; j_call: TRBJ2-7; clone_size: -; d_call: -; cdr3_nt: TGTGCCAGCTCACCAATAGGCGTCTCTTCCTACGAGCAGTACTTC; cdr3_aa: CASSPIGVSSYEQYF
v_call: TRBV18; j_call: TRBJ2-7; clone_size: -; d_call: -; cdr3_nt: TGTGCCAGCTCGGAGAGCTCCTACGAGCAGTACTTC; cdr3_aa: CASSESSYEQYF
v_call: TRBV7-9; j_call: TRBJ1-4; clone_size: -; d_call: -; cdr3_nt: TGTGCCAGCAGCTTCCCGCAGGGTGGTGAAAAACTGTTTTTT; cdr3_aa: CASSFPQGGEKLFF
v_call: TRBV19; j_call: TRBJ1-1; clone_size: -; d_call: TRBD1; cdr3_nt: TGTGCCAGTACCCTACAGGGGAGGGGCACTGAAGCTTTCTTT; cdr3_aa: CASTLQGRGTEAFF
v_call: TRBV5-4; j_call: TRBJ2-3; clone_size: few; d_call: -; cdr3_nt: TGTGCCAGCAGCTTGGGACAGGCTAGCACAGATACGCAGTATTTT; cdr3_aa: CASSLGQASTDTQYF
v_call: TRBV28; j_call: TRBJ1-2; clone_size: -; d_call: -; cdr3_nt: TGTGCCAGCAGTTTAAAGACAGCGGGCTATGGCTACACCTTC; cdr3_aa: CASSLKTAGYGYTF
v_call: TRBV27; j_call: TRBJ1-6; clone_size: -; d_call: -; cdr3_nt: TGTGCCAGCAGTTTCTCGTCAGAAAGAAATTCACCCCTCCACTTT; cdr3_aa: CASSFSSERNSPLHF
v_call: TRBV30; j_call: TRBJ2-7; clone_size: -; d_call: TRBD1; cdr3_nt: TGTGCCTGGAGCTCCGGACAGGGCTACGAGCAGTACTTC; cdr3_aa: CAWSSGQGYEQYF
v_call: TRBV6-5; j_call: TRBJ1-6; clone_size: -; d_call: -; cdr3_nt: TGTGCCAGCAGCCGGGGTCTGAATAATTCACCCCTCCACTTT; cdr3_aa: CASSRGLNNSPLHF
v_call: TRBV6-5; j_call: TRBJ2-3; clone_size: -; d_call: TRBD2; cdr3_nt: TGTGCCAGCAGACCTAGCGGAGATACGCAGTATTTT; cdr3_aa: CASRPSGDTQYF
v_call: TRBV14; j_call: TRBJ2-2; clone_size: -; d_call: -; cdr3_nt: TGTGCCAGCAGCCCGGGACTCACCGGGGAGCTGTTTTTT; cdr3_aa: CASSPGLTGELFF
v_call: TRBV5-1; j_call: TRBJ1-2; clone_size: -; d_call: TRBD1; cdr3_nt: TGCGCCAGCAGCGGACAGGGTGCCTATGGCTACACCTTC; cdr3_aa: CASSGQGAYGYTF
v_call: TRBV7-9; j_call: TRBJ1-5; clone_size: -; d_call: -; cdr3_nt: TGTGCCAGCAGCTTAGGGAAGGGGGAACATCAGCCCCAGCATTTT; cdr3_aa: CASSLGKGEHQPQHF
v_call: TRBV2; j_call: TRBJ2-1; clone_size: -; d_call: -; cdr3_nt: TGTGCCAGCAGGGAGGGGGCCTCCTACAATGAGCAGTTCTTC; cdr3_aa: CASREGASYNEQFF
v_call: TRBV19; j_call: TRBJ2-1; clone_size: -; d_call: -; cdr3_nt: TGTGCCAGTAGTATGGGTGGACTCGAGCAGTTCTTC; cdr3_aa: CASSMGGLEQFF
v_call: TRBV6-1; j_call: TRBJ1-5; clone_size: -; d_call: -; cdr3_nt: TGTGCCAGCAGTGAGCAGCCGAGCCTCTATAGCAATCAGCCCCAGCATTTT; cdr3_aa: CASSEQPSLYSNQPQHF
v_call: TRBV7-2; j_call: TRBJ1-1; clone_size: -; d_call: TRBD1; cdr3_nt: TGTGCCAGCAGCTTAGTCCCGGGACAGGGTAGGGGTGAAGCTTTCTTT; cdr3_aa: CASSLVPGQGRGEAFF
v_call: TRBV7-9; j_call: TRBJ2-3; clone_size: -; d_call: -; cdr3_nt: TGTGCCAGCAGCTTAGTTGGCGGGCCAGATACGCAGTATTTT; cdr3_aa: CASSLVGGPDTQYF
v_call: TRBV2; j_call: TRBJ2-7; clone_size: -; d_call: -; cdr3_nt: TGTGCCAGTGGGATCTACGAGCAGTACTTC; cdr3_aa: CASGIYEQYF
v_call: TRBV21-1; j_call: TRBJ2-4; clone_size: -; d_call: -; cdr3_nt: TGTGCCAGCAGCAAAGTAACCCGGGAAGCCAAAAACATTCAGTACTTC; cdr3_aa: CASSKVTREAKNIQYF
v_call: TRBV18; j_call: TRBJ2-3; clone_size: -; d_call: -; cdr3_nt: TGTGCCAGCTCACCACCGAGGCGAAGCACAGATACGCAGTATTTT; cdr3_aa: CASSPPRRSTDTQYF
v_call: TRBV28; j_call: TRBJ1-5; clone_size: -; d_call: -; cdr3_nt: TGTGCCAGCAGTTCCCCGTCGGGAAATAGCAATCAGCCCCAGCATTTT; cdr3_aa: CASSSPSGNSNQPQHF
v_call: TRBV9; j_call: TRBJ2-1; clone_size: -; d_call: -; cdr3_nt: TGTGCCAGCAGCTCAAGAGGGAGCCTTGGGGACAATGAGCAGTTCTTC; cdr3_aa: CASSSRGSLGDNEQFF
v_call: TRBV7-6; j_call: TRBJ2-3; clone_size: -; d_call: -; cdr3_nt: TGTGCCAGCAGCTACCAGGGGAGGGATACGCAGTATTTT; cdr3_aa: CASSYQGRDTQYF
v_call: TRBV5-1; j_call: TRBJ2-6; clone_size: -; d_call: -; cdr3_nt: TGCGCCAGCAGCTTGGCAGGACAGTCTGGGGCCAACGTCCTGACTTTC; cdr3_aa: CASSLAGQSGANVLTF
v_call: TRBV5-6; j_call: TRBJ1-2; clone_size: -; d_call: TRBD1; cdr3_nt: TGTGCCAGCAGTCAAGGACAGGACTATGGCTACACCTTC; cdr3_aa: CASSQGQDYGYTF
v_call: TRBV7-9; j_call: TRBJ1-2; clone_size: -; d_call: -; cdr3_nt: TGTGCCAGCTCGGACAACTACACCTTC; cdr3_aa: CASSDNYTF
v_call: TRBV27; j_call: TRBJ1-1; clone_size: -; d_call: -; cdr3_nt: TGTGCCAGCAGTTTATATCTGGGGGACGTGACTGCTTTCTTT; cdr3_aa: CASSLYLGDVTAFF
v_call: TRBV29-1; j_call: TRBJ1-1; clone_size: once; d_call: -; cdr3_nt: TGCAGCGTTGAAATAGGTTCGGCTGAAGCTTTCTTT; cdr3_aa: CSVEIGSAEAFF
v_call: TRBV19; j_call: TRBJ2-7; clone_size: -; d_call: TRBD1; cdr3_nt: TGTGCCAGTAGTACCCGACAGGGGACCGTGTACGAGCAGTACTTC; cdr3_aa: CASSTRQGTVYEQYF
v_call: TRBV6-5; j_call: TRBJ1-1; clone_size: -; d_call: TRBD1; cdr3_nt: TGTGCCAGCAGGCCACAGGGGGCTGTCACTGAAGCTTTCTTT; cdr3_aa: CASRPQGAVTEAFF
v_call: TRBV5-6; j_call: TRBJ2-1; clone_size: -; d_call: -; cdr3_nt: TGTGCCAGCAGCTTGTTATTAGCCCACAATGAGCAGTTCTTC; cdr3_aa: CASSLLLAHNEQFF
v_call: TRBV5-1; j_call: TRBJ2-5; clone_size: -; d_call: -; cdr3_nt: TGCGCCAGCAGTCGGACCGGTTTAGAGACCCAGTACTTC; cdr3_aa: CASSRTGLETQYF
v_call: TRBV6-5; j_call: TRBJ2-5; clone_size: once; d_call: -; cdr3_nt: TGTGCCAGCAGTTACTCGACTGGGCCACCGGAGACCCAGTACTTC; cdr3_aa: CASSYSTGPPETQYF
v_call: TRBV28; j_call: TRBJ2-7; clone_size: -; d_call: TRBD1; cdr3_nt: TGTGCCAGCAGTACACAGGGGCAGTTCCCTTACGAGCAGTACTTC; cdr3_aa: CASSTQGQFPYEQYF
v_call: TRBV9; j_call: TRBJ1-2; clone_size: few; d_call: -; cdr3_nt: TGTGCCAGCAGCGTTGGGGAGTGGAGTTACGGCTACACCTTC; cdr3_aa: CASSVGEWSYGYTF
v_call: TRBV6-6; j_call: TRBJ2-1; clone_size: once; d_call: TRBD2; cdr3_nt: TGTGCCAGCATTAATCTAGCGGGAGGGATAGGTGAGCAGTTCTTC; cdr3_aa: CASINLAGGIGEQFF
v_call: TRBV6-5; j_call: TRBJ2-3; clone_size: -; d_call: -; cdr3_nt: TGTGCCAGCAGTCCCCGACCGGTGCGCACAGATACGCAGTATTTT; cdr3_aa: CASSPRPVRTDTQYF
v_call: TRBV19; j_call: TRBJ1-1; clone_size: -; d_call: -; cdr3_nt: TGTGCCAGTAGCCCCGCAGGTCGGGGGTGGTTGAACACTGAAGCTTTCTTT; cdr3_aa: CASSPAGRGWLNTEAFF
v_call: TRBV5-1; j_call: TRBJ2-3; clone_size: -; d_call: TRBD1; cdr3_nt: TGCGCCAGCAGGACAGGGATCACAGATACGCAGTATTTT; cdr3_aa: CASRTGITDTQYF
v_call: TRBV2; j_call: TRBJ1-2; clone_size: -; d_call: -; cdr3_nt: TGTGCCAGCAGTACAGGAGGGAACTATGGCTACACCTTC; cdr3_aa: CASSTGGNYGYTF
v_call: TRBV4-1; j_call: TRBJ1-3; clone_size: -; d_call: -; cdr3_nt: TGCGCCAGCAGGGAGAGTGGGGGAAACACCATATATTTT; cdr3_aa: CASRESGGNTIYF
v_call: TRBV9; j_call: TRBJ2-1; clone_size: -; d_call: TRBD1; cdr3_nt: TGTGCCAGCAGCCGAGGACAGGGCTCCTACAATGAGCAGTTCTTC; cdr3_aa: CASSRGQGSYNEQFF
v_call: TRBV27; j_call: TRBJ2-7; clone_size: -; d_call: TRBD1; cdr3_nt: TGTGCCAGCAGTTTATACAGGGGATCGGTCTACGAGCAGTACTTC; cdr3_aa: CASSLYRGSVYEQYF
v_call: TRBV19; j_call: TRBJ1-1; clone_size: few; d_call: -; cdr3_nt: TGTGCCAGTAGTATGCGTTTCACTGAAGCTTTCTTT; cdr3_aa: CASSMRFTEAFF
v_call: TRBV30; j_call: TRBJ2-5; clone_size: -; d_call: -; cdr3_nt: TGTGCCTGGAGTGTAAAGGGGGTCTGGGCAGAGACCCAGTACTTC; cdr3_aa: CAWSVKGVWAETQYF
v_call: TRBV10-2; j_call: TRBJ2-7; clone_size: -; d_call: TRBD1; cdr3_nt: TGCGCCAGCAACGGACAGGGAGGCGCCTACGAGCAGTACTTC; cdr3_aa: CASNGQGGAYEQYF
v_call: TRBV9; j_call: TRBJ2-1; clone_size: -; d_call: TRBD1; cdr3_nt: TGTGCCAGCAGCGTAGCTACCGGGACAGGGGGACGAGCTGAGCAGTTCTTC; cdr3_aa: CASSVATGTGGRAEQFF
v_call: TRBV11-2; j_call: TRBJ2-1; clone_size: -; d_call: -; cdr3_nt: TGTGCCAGCGGGCGAGACTCCTACAATGAGCAGTTCTTC; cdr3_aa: CASGRDSYNEQFF
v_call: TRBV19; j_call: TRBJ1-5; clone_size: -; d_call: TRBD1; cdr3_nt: TGTGCCAGTAGCCCATGGACAGGGAACAATCAGCCCCAGCATTTT; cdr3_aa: CASSPWTGNNQPQHF
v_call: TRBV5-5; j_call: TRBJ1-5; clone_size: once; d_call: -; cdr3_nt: TGTGCCAGCAGCTCGGCCCCCGATAGCAATCAGCCCCAGCATTTT; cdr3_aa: CASSSAPDSNQPQHF
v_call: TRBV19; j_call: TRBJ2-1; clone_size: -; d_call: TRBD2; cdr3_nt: TGTGCCAGTAGTATAGAGTTAGGTAGCGGGAGATCCTACAATGAGCAGTTCTTC; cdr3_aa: CASSIELGSGRSYNEQFF
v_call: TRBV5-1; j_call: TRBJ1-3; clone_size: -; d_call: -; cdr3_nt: TGCGCCAGCAGGATGGGGACGGGGGGCTCTGGAAACACCATATATTTT; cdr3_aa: CASRMGTGGSGNTIYF
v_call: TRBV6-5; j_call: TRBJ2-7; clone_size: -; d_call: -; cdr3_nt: TGTGCCAGCAGTTACTACGCAGGGACAAACTACGAGCAGTACTTC; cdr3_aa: CASSYYAGTNYEQYF
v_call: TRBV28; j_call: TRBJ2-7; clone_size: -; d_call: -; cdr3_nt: TGTGCCAGCAGTTCGGGGACTGCCCGTTACGAGCAGTACTTC; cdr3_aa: CASSSGTARYEQYF